This TCR beta chain was captured by sequencing in a study of tumor and adjacent non-tumor tissue in lung cancer. Study-level information: Aged about 30 to 85 years, patients included nine to eleven men and 5 women with stage I to III disease. Findings and limits, study-wide: Significantly higher TCR diversity was found in tumor than normal lung.

With regard to this clonotype: Its antigen is unknown. With a much larger clone just one base away, this may be a read error.

The library came from three nested PCR rounds adapted from ARM-PCR protocols. TCRdb reprocessed the multiplex PCR reads with MiXCR, giving one entry per CDR3 protein. This sample yields about 93,000 distinct CDR3 sequences, of which around 65% are seen a single time; about 15% belongs to the top ten. The template was RNA from unsorted bulk tissue. Chemotherapy-naive patients with new lung cancer underwent thoracic surgery in China, August–November 2014. The CDR3 is made up of 14 amino acids. Germline loops: CDR1 DFQATT, CDR2 SNEGSKA (reference sequence). The source material was lung tumor tissue. The genes are TRBV20-1 and TRBJ2-7; perhaps D is TRBD1 or TRBD2 (5 bases each). This clonotype was sampled from a man between 65 and 85 years old with non-small cell lung cancer. Here the CDR3 DNA reads TGCAATGCTAGAGATCGGGGACGGAGCTACGAGCAGTACTTC. It codes for CNARDRGRSYEQYF.